This TCR beta chain originates from a study of blood T cells in healthy people across ages. Overall study results and limits: TCR beta diversity, measured per million T cells, fell in a roughly linear way with age. Observed TCR beta diversity showed a strong correlation with the percentage of naive T cells as measured by flow cytometry.

Primed by a sample-barcoded 5' primer and a J-beta primer mix, a second PCR proceeded for about 7 to 11 cycles. Each cDNA molecule, via a template-switch adaptor with 12 random nucleotides, was tagged. TCRdb reprocessed the 5' RACE reads via MiXCR and lists one record per CDR3 protein. In the table there are under 1 million distinct CDR3 sequences, approximately 48% of which are singletons. Of note for this clonotype: Its antigen remains unknown.

The CDR3 consists of 12 residues. Germline assignment: CDR1 DFQATT and CDR2 SNEGSKA (reference sequence). V was cut by 6 bases and J by 5 bases, with 12 bases left in between. The source of this sequence is a man in his 60s in good health. This chain joins TRBV20-1 and TRBJ2-3; perhaps D is TRBD1 or TRBD2 (5 bases each). The specimen was blood. For the CDR3, the DNA is TGCAGTGCCCCTGAGAGGGGAGATACGCAGTATTTT. Amino acids: CSAPERGDTQYF.